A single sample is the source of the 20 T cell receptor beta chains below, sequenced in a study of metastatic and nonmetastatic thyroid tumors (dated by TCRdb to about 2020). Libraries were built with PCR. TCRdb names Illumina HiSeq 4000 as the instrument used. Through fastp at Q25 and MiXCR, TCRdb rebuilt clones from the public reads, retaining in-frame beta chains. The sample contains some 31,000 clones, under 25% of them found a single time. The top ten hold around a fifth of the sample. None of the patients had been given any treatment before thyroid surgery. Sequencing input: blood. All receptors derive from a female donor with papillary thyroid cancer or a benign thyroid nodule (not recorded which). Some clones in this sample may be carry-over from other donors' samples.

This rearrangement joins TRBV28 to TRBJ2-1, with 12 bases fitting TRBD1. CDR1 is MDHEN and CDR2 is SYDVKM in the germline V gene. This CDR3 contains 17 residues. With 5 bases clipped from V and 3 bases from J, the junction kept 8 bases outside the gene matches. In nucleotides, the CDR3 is TGTGCCAGCAGTCTAAAGGGGACAGGGGGCCGCTACAATGAGCAGTTCTTC. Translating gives CASSLKGTGGRYNEQFF.

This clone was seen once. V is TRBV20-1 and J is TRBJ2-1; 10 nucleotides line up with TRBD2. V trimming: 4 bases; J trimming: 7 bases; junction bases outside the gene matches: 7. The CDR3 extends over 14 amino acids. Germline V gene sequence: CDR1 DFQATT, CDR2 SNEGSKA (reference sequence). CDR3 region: CSANSGRGINEQFF. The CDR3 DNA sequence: TGCAGTGCTAACAGCGGGAGGGGTATAAATGAGCAGTTCTTC.

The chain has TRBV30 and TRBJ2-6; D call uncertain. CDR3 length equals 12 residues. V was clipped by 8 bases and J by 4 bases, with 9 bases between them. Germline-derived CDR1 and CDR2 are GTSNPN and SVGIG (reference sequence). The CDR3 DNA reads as TGTGCCATAAGTGCGGGGGCCAACGTCCTGACTTTC. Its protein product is CAISAGANVLTF.

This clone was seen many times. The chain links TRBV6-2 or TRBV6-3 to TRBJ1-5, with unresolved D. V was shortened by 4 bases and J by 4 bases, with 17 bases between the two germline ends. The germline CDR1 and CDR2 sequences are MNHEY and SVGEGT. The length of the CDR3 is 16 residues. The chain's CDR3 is CASSLLGLLANQPQHF. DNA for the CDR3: TGTGCCAGCAGTTTGCTAGGACTTTTAGCAAATCAGCCCCAGCATTTT.

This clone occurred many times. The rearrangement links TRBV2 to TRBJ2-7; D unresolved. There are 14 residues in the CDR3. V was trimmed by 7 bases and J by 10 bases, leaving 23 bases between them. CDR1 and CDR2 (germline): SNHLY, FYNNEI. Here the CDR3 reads CASKGPMAGSSQYF. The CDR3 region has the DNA TGTGCCAGCAAGGGCCCTATGGCTGGGTCGAGTCAGTACTTC.

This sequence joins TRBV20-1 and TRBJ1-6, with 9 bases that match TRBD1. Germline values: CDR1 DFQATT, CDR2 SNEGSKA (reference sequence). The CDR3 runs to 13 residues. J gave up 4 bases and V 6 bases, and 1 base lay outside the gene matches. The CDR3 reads CSADRGYNSPLHF. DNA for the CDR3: TGCAGTGCGGACAGGGGTTATAATTCACCCCTCCACTTT.

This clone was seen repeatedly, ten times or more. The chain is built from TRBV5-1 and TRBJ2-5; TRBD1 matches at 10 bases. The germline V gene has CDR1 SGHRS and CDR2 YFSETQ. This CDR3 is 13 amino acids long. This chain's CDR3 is CVSGQGIGETQYF. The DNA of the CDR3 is TGCGTCTCGGGACAGGGGATCGGAGAGACCCAGTACTTC.

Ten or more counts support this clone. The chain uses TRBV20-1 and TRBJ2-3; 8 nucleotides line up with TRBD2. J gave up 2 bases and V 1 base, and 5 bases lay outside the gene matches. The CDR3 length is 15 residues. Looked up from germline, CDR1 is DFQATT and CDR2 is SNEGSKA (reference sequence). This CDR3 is CSARGVAGYTDTQYF. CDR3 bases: TGCAGTGCTAGAGGGGTAGCGGGGTACACAGATACGCAGTATTTT.

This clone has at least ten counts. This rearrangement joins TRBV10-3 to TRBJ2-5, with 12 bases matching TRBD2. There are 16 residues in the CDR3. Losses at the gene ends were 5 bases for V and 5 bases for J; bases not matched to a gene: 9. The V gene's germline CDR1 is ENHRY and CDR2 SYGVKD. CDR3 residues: CAISSSSGGARETQYF. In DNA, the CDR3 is TGTGCCATCAGTTCTTCTAGCGGGGGGGCCCGGGAGACCCAGTACTTC.

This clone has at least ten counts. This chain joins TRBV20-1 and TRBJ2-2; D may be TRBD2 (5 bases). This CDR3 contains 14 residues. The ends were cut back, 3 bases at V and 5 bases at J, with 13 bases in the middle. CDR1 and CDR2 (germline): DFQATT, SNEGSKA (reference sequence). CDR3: CSARLAGGTGELFF. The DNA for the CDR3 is TGCAGTGCTAGGTTGGCGGGCGGGACCGGGGAGCTGTTTTTT.

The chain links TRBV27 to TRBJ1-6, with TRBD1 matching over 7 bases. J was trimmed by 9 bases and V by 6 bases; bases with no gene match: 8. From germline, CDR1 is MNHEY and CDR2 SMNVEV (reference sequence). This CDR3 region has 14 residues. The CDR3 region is CASRRQGLGSPLHF. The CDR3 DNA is TGTGCCAGCAGACGACAGGGTCTTGGTTCACCCCTCCACTTT.

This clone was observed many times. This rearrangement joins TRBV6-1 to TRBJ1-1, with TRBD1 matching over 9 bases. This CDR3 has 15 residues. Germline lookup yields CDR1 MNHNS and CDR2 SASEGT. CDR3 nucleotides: TGTGCAACCCGGAAGCCGGGACAGGGTAAAAGAGGGGCTTTCTTT. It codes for CATRKPGQGKRGAFF.

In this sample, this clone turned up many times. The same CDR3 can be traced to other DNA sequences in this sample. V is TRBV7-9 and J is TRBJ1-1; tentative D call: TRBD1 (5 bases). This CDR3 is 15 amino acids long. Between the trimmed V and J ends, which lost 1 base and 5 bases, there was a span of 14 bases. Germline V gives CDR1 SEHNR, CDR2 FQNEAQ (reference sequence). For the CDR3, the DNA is TGTGCCAGCAGCTTAGTCTGGGGCCCGGGAACTGAAGCTTTCTTT. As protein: CASSLVWGPGTEAFF.

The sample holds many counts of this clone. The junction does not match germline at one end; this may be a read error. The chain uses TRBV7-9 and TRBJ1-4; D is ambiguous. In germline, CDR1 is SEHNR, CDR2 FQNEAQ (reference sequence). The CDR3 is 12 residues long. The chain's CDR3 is CASRLGNGKLFF. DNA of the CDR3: TGTGCCAGCAGGTTAGGTAATGGAAAACTGTTTTTT.

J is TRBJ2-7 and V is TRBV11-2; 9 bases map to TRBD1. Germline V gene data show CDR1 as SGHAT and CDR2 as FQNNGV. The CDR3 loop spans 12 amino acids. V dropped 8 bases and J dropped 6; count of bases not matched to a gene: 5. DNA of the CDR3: TGTGCCAGCGGGCGGGGACAGGGCGAGCAGTACTTC. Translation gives CASGRGQGEQYF.

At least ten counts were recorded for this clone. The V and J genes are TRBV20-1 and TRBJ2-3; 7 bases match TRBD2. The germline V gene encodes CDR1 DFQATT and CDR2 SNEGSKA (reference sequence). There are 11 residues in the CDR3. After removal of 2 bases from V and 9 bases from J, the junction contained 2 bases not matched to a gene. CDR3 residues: CSARRGGTQYF. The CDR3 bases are TGCAGTGCTAGACGGGGAGGGACGCAGTATTTT.

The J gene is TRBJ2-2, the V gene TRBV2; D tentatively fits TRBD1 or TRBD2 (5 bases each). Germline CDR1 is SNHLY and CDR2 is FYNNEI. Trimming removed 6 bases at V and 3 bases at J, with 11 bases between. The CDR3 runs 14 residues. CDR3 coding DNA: TGTGCCAGCAGGGGGGAGAGATACACCGGGGAGCTGTTTTTT. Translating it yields CASRGERYTGELFF.

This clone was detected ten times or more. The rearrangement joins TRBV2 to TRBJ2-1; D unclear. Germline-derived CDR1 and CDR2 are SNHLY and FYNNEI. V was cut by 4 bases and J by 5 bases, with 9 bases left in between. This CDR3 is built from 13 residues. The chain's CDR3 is CASSANLNNEQFF. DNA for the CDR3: TGTGCCAGCAGTGCGAACTTGAACAATGAGCAGTTCTTC.

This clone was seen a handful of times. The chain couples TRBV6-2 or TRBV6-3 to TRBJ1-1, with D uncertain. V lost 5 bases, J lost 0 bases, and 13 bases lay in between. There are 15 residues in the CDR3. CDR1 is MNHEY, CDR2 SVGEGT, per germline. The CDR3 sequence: CASSPYTELNTEAFF. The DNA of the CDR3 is TGTGCCAGCAGTCCTTACACGGAATTGAACACTGAAGCTTTCTTT.

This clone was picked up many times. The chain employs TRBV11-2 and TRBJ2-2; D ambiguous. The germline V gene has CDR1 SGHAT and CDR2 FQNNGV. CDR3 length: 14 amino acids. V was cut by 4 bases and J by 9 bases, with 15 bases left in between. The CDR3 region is CASSSWGNYRELFF. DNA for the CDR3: TGTGCCAGCAGCTCGTGGGGTAATTACAGGGAGCTGTTTTTT.